This T cell receptor beta chain was sequenced in a study of OX40 agonist ivuxolimab in advanced cancers. Study background: The patients received agonistic anti-OX40 (CD134) antibody ivuxolimab. Overall study results and limits: Blood T cells, both CD4+ and CD8+, expanded clonally by week 6 at 0.1 to 3.0 mg/kg. Among the lowest levels of clonal expansion were found in partial responders at 0.1-3.0 mg/kg.

This CDR3 has 15 residues. Per germline, CDR1 SGHTA and CDR2 FQGNSA. V gave up 5 bases and J gave up 0 bases, with 11 bases separating them. Comments on this clone: Antigen specificity is unknown.

Sampling of blood occurred at baseline, cycle 4 day 1, and cycle 7 day 1. The table came from immunoSEQ multiplex PCR; TCRdb's copy has only in-frame clones and leaves some out. Among tens of thousands of clones, nearly 90% were seen once, and the ten largest hold 0.35%. The gene calls are TRBV7-2 and TRBJ2-1; D could derive from TRBD1 or TRBD2 (5 bases each). The origin of this receptor is an adult with an advanced solid tumor such as melanoma, head and neck, liver or kidney cancer. The sequencing used CD4+ or CD8+ T cells sorted from blood, collected in a trial of the OX40 agonist ivuxolimab. Written as DNA, the CDR3 is TGTGCCAGCAGCCGGGACGGAAGCTCCTACAATGAGCAGTTCTTC. Protein: CASSRDGSSYNEQFF.